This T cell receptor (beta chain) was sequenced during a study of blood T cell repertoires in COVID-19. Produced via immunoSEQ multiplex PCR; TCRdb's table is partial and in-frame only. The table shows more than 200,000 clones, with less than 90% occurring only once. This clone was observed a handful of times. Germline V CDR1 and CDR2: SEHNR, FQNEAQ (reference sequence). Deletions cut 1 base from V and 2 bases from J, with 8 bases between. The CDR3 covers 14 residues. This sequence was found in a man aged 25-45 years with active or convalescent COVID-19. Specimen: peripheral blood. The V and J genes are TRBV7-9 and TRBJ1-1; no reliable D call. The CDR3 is CASSLGSRNTEAFF. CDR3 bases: TGTGCCAGCAGCTTAGGGAGCAGAAACACTGAAGCTTTCTTT.